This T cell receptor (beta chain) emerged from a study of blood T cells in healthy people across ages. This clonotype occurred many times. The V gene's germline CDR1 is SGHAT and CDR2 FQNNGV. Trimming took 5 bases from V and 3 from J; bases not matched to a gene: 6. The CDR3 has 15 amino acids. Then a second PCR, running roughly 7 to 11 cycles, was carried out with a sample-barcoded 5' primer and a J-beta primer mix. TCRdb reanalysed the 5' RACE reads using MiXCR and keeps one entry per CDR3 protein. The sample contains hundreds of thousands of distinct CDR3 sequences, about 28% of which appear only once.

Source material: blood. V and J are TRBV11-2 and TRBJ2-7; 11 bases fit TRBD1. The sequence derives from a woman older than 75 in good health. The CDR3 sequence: CASSARDRGDYEQYF. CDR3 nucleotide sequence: TGTGCCAGCAGCGCAAGGGACAGGGGGGACTACGAGCAGTACTTC. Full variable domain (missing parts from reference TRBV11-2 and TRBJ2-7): EAGVAQSPRYKIIEKRQSVAFWCNPISGHATLYWYQQILGQGPKLLIQFQNNGVVDDSQLPKDRFSAERLKGVDSTLKIQPAKLEDSAVYLCASSARDRGDYEQYFGPGTRLTVT.